Listed below are T cell receptor beta chains from one sample, sequenced in a study of T cells expressing NK-cell markers. TCRdb reprocessed the 5' RACE reads and reports one entry per CDR3 protein, with no DNA. The listing contains 300,000 to 450,000 distinct CDR3 sequences. The specimen sequenced was blood T cells: a sorted CD56 or NKG2C T cell subset, CD4+ or CD8+ T cells, or bulk PBMC T cells (not recorded which). These receptors were taken from a man aged 18 to 69 in good health. Both conserved end residues are part of each CDR3.

V gene,J gene,CDR3 protein
TRBV12-3/TRBV12-4,TRBJ2-3,CASRATGTGHRDTQYF
TRBV20-1,TRBJ2-1,CSASLTLAGGTGEQFF
TRBV7-8,TRBJ2-5,CASSSGGSRKETQYF
TRBV24-1,TRBJ2-1,CATSEEAGGRNEQFF
TRBV18,TRBJ2-2,CASSPTRQAGTGELFF
TRBV7-2,TRBJ2-7,CASSLFRGYYEQYF
TRBV7-2,TRBJ1-1,CASSLKTWQVRGTEAFF
TRBV19,TRBJ1-1,CASTGWTLVPEAFF
TRBV25-1,TRBJ1-2,CASSDARGYSGYTF
TRBV5-1,TRBJ2-5,CASSGWLAQETQYF
TRBV6-1,TRBJ1-6,CAGRQQPAGNSPLHF
TRBV18,TRBJ2-1,CASSPSQTIPNEQFF
TRBV29-1,TRBJ1-2,CSAGTQNYGYTF
TRBV27,TRBJ2-6,CASALTGAGANVLTF
TRBV20-1,TRBJ2-5,CSARAPRDPLWETQYF
TRBV20-1,TRBJ2-1,CSAVAGGPVNEQFF
TRBV6-5,TRBJ2-6,CASRRGRGPLSGANVLTF
TRBV11-2,TRBJ2-7,CSSSRHPRGPYEQYF
TRBV28,TRBJ1-5,CASSSPAVRSNQPQHF
TRBV7-9,TRBJ1-6,CASSRMTGVQHSPLHF
TRBV6-6,TRBJ2-7,CASSYHTTYEQYF
TRBV6-5,TRBJ2-2,CASKIYTGELFF
TRBV6-6,TRBJ1-2,CASSIDGYGYTF
TRBV3-1,TRBJ2-3,CASSQEIRTNTDTQYF
TRBV3-1,TRBJ2-3,CASSQDAGPVSTDTQYF
TRBV20-1,TRBJ2-7,CSASASGTAMGEQYF
TRBV5-5,TRBJ2-7,CASSFRLSGGTSYEQYF
TRBV14,TRBJ2-3,CASSPPKRGALDTQYF
TRBV6-1,TRBJ2-2,CASSRGGTGYTGELFF
TRBV5-5,TRBJ1-2,CASSSGGVIYYGYTF
TRBV4-2,TRBJ2-2,CASSLRTSGGGFDTGELFF
TRBV5-5,TRBJ2-4,CASSPNGTVGSQYF
TRBV12-3/TRBV12-4,TRBJ1-5,CASSATGTVSNQPQHF
TRBV27,TRBJ1-4,CASSLRGYSNEKLFF
TRBV20-1,TRBJ2-1,CSAITSVHEQFF
TRBV15,TRBJ2-7,CATSTSGQGVPYEQYF
TRBV3-1,TRBJ2-7,CASSPSSWANYEQYF
TRBV28,TRBJ2-7,CASSLPSGTGINEQYF
TRBV5-1,TRBJ2-3,CASRSLVVLTDTQYF
TRBV6-1,TRBJ1-6,CASSRAKQGLDPLHF
TRBV5-4,TRBJ2-2,CASGHFPNTGELFF
TRBV9,TRBJ2-3,CASSVEGQGLSTDTQYF
TRBV5-4,TRBJ1-1,CASSLGWTMDTEAFF